The 26 T cell receptor beta chains below all came from one sample that was sequenced in a study of shared clonotypes between healthy human individuals. Only in-frame clones appear in the TCRdb table, and some are missing; sequencing was by immunoSEQ multiplex PCR. The table includes some 2,100,000 clones, about 94% detected once. The source material was naive CD4+ T cells sorted from blood. Subset here: CD45RA+ positively selected. The receptors come from a man younger than 35 in good health.

In the case of this clone: The sample contains more than one DNA sequence encoding this CDR3. The chain employs TRBV6-5 and TRBJ1-2, with 7 bases that match TRBD1. V gave up 8 bases and J gave up 1 base; unmatched junction bases: 4. Germline CDR1 and CDR2: MNHEY and SVGAGI. The CDR3 is 13 amino acids. The CDR3 here is CASRRGLNYGYTF. The CDR3 DNA is TGTGCCAGCCGAAGGGGGCTTAACTATGGCTACACCTTC.

The rearrangement joins TRBV12-5 to TRBJ2-2; possibly TRBD1 for D (6 bases). V was trimmed by 4 bases and J by 2 bases, leaving 20 bases between them. In germline, CDR1 is LGHNT, CDR2 FRNRAP. CDR3 length equals 18 residues. The CDR3 loop reads CASGSPQGHNINTGELFF. CDR3 coding DNA: TGTGCTAGTGGTTCTCCTCAGGGACACAATATTAACACCGGGGAGCTGTTTTTT.

About this clone: The sample carries other DNA sequences with the same CDR3. The chain is built from TRBV18 and TRBJ1-1; D gene unclear. The length of the CDR3 is 13 residues. Germline V gene sequence: CDR1 KGHSH, CDR2 LQKENI. Between the trimmed V and J ends, which lost 4 bases and 0 bases, there was a span of 6 bases. DNA of the CDR3: TGTGCCAGCTCACAGGGAATGAACACTGAAGCTTTCTTT. As protein: CASSQGMNTEAFF.

This clone has a single count. Other DNA sequences in this specimen translate into the identical CDR3. The chain is built from TRBV18 and TRBJ1-3, with 12 positions matching TRBD1. This CDR3 has 15 amino acids. Germline assignment: CDR1 KGHSH and CDR2 LQKENI. Losses at the gene ends were 4 bases for V and 4 bases for J; bases not matched to a gene: 2. The chain's CDR3 is CASSRDRGPGNTIYF. The CDR3 nucleotides read TGTGCCAGCTCACGGGACAGGGGGCCCGGAAACACCATATATTTT.

In its sample, this clone was seen once. V usage is TRBV27 and J usage is TRBJ1-1; D remains unclear. Germline loops: CDR1 MNHEY, CDR2 SMNVEV (reference sequence). V was shortened by 6 bases and J by 3 bases, with 11 bases between the two germline ends. The CDR3 totals 13 residues. CDR3 DNA sequence: TGTGCCAGCAGCCTGACCTCGGACACTGAAGCTTTCTTT. Amino acid sequence: CASSLTSDTEAFF.

The V gene is TRBV2, the J gene TRBJ1-5; 10 bases fit TRBD1. Germline CDR1 is SNHLY and CDR2 is FYNNEI. V shed 4 bases and J 5 bases; nucleotides not matched to a gene: 8. This CDR3 contains 16 residues. CDR3 amino acids: CASSAHGDRGYQPQHF. CDR3 DNA: TGTGCCAGCAGTGCGCATGGGGACAGGGGCTATCAGCCCCAGCATTTT.

Here the CDR3 DNA reads TGTGCCAGCAGTTACTCTCGGAGGAGCTCCTACAATGAGCAGTTCTTC. Protein: CASSYSRRSSYNEQFF. This chain connects TRBV6-5 to TRBJ2-1; a weak D match, TRBD2 (5 bases). V dropped 0 bases and J dropped 0 bases, with 9 bases sitting between them. CDR1 MNHEY and CDR2 SVGAGI come from the germline V gene. The CDR3 is 16 residues long.

The V gene is TRBV2, the J gene TRBJ2-2; maybe TRBD1 (6 bases). The CDR3 totals 14 residues. The germline gives CDR1 SNHLY, CDR2 FYNNEI. V lost 10 bases, J lost 2 bases, and 14 bases lay in between. CDR3 in DNA: TGTGCCACTAACATAGGGGGTAACACCGGGGAGCTGTTTTTT. It encodes CATNIGGNTGELFF. The full variable domain, its missing parts supplied by reference TRBV2 and TRBJ2-2, is EPEVTQTPSHQVTQMGQEVILRCVPISNHLYFYWYRQILGQKVEFLVSFYNNEISEKSEIFDDQFSVERPDGSNFTLKIRSTKLEDSAMYFCATNIGGNTGELFFGEGSRLTVL.

V gene TRBV19 combines with J gene TRBJ1-2; 8 nucleotides match TRBD1. V was pared by 5 bases and J by 7 bases, with 9 bases of the junction left unmatched. Germline CDR1 LNHDA, CDR2 SQIVND (reference sequence). This CDR3 comprises 14 residues. The CDR3 DNA follows: TGTGCCAGTAGTTTACGTGGACAGGGTGGTGGCTACACCTTC. It codes for CASSLRGQGGGYTF.

V gene TRBV18 combines with J gene TRBJ2-4; 11 positions agree with TRBD2. The CDR3 spans 15 residues. Trimming cost V 4 bases and J 8 bases; bases outside gene matches: 7. Germline values: CDR1 KGHSH, CDR2 LQKENI. This CDR3 is CASSLNSGGADIQYF. DNA for the CDR3: TGTGCCAGCTCACTTAATAGCGGGGGGGCTGACATTCAGTACTTC.

Only one count was recorded for this clone. The genes are TRBV6-6 and TRBJ1-2; unclear D gene. This CDR3 spans 12 amino acids. The V gene's germline CDR1 is MNHNY and CDR2 SVGAGI (reference sequence). V was shortened by 2 bases and J by 3 bases, with 4 bases between the two germline ends. CDR3 region: CASSYRYYGYTF. Here the CDR3 DNA reads TGTGCCAGCAGTTACCGTTACTATGGCTACACCTTC.

The rearrangement links TRBV19 to TRBJ2-2, with D perhaps matching TRBD2 (6 bases). The V end lost 0 bases, the J end lost 7 bases, and 15 bases lay between the germline ends. The germline V gene has CDR1 LNHDA and CDR2 SQIVND (reference sequence). This CDR3 contains 16 residues. The CDR3 DNA sequence: TGTGCCAGTAGTATAGAAGGAGGGGCTCAGGGCGGGGAGCTGTTTTTT. Protein: CASSIEGGAQGGELFF.

This clone was detected only once. The chain couples TRBV2 to TRBJ2-2; 8 bases are shared with TRBD1. CDR1 SNHLY and CDR2 FYNNEI come from the germline V gene. The V segment lost 4 bases and the J segment 6 bases; nucleotides outside the gene matches: 10. This CDR3 comprises 16 residues. The CDR3 bases are TGTGCCAGCAGTGGACCACAGGGGGTGTGGTCCGGGGAGCTGTTTTTT. The encoded protein is CASSGPQGVWSGELFF.

The J gene is TRBJ2-3, the V gene TRBV28; D is undetermined. Germline V lookup: CDR1 MDHEN, CDR2 SYDVKM. Trimming left V 5 bases short and J 3 bases short, with 12 bases between. This CDR3 region has 14 residues. CDR3 in amino acids: CASSPIQRTDTQYF. Here the CDR3 DNA reads TGTGCCAGCAGTCCCATCCAACGAACAGATACGCAGTATTTT.

Only one count was recorded for this clone. The V call is TRBV5-1, the J call TRBJ2-1; TRBD1 is a possible D gene (5 bases). The germline V and J ends were trimmed by 1 base and 10 bases, with 12 bases remaining between them. The V gene's germline CDR1 is SGHRS and CDR2 YFSETQ. The CDR3 has 13 residues. The CDR3: CASSLFGADEQFF. The CDR3 DNA reads TGCGCCAGCAGCTTGTTTGGGGCGGACGAGCAGTTCTTC. The full variable domain, completed using reference TRBV5-1 and TRBJ2-1, is KAGVTQTPRYLIKTRGQQVTLSCSPISGHRSVSWYQQTPGQGLQFLFEYFSETQRNKGNFPGRFSGRQFSNSRSEMNVSTLELGDSALYLCASSLFGADEQFFGPGTRLTVL.

This chain joins TRBV28 and TRBJ1-6; D gene unclear. Germline V gives CDR1 MDHEN, CDR2 SYDVKM. The CDR3 spans 14 residues. V was trimmed by 5 bases and J by 7 bases, leaving 12 bases between them. The CDR3 sequence is CASSPGDRNSPLHF. Written as DNA, the CDR3 is TGTGCCAGCAGTCCCGGGGATCGGAATTCACCCCTCCACTTT.

The rearrangement joins TRBV29-1 to TRBJ2-5, with 7 bases that match TRBD1. Germline CDR1 and CDR2: SQVTM and ANQGSEA. Trimming took 4 bases from V and 1 from J; bases not matched to a gene: 6. The CDR3 sequence is 14 residues long. CDR3 residues: CSVGRDSLQETQYF. CDR3 sequence (DNA): TGCAGCGTTGGCCGGGACAGCCTCCAAGAGACCCAGTACTTC.

This sequence joins TRBV6-1 and TRBJ1-1; possibly TRBD1 for D (5 bases). The CDR3 contains 15 residues. Germline CDR1 and CDR2: MNHNS and SASEGT. Trimming pared 7 bases from V and 4 bases from J, leaving 19 bases between. In DNA, the CDR3 is TGTGCCAGCAAAAGGAGCACCGAGGGGCCCACTGAAGCTTTCTTT. Protein sequence: CASKRSTEGPTEAFF.

As for this clone: The same CDR3 also results from other DNA sequences found in this sample. The rearrangement links TRBV5-1 to TRBJ2-2; D ambiguous. The germline CDR1 and CDR2 sequences are SGHRS and YFSETQ. The V end was cut by 1 base, the J end by 1 base, with 5 bases between. The CDR3 has 14 residues. This CDR3 is CASSLMGNTGELFF. The CDR3 region has the DNA TGCGCCAGCAGCTTGATGGGGAACACCGGGGAGCTGTTTTTT. The complete variable domain, with remaining parts taken from reference TRBV5-1 and TRBJ2-2, reads KAGVTQTPRYLIKTRGQQVTLSCSPISGHRSVSWYQQTPGQGLQFLFEYFSETQRNKGNFPGRFSGRQFSNSRSEMNVSTLELGDSALYLCASSLMGNTGELFFGEGSRLTVL.

The genes are TRBV6-1 and TRBJ1-5; 7 bases are shared with TRBD1. This CDR3 is built from 15 residues. V shed 0 bases and J 1 base; nucleotides not matched to a gene: 0. Germline V CDR1 and CDR2: MNHNS, SASEGT. For the CDR3, the DNA is TGTGCCAGCAGTGAAGCGGACAGGAGCAATCAGCCCCAGCATTTT. It translates to CASSEADRSNQPQHF.

V gene TRBV4-2 combines with J gene TRBJ2-1, with 9 nucleotides matching TRBD2. The CDR3 totals 13 residues. The J segment lost 13 bases and the V segment lost 0 bases, leaving 4 bases of the junction unmatched. CDR1 is LGHNA, CDR2 YNFKEQ, per germline. The CDR3 DNA reads as TGTGCCAGCAGCCAAGAGGGCCTAGCGGGACAGTTCTTC. Its translation: CASSQEGLAGQFF.

The V gene is TRBV7-2, the J gene TRBJ1-1; 7 bases agree with TRBD1. The CDR3 contains 13 residues. V shed 4 bases and J 7 bases; nucleotides not matched to a gene: 6. The germline gives CDR1 SGHTA, CDR2 FQGNSA. CDR3 protein: CASSSQGVGEAFF. CDR3 bases: TGTGCCAGCAGCTCCCAGGGGGTTGGTGAAGCTTTCTTT.

This sequence joins TRBV5-1 and TRBJ1-2; D is perhaps TRBD1 (6 bases). The CDR3 is made up of 15 amino acids. Germline V gives CDR1 SGHRS, CDR2 YFSETQ. V dropped 0 bases and J dropped 1 base, with 10 bases sitting between them. For the CDR3, the DNA is TGCGCCAGCAGCTTGGCCGGGACAAATAACTATGGCTACACCTTC. This codes for CASSLAGTNNYGYTF.

A remark on this clone: The junction shows a germline mismatch at one end, possibly a read error. The V and J genes are TRBV7-7 and TRBJ2-2; the match to TRBD1 covers 8 bases. The CDR3 totals 19 residues. Germline values: CDR1 SSHAT, CDR2 FNYEAQ (reference sequence). CDR3 coding DNA: TGTGCTAGCAGCCCGCGGCCCCTACAGGACAGGGATCACACCGGGGAGCTGTTTTTT. Residues: CASSPRPLQDRDHTGELFF.

This chain connects TRBV19 to TRBJ2-3, with a possible D match to TRBD1 (5 bases). The V gene lost 3 bases and the J gene lost 2 bases, with 12 bases spanning the gap. This CDR3 has 15 residues. Germline-derived CDR1 and CDR2 are LNHDA and SQIVND (reference sequence). CDR3 protein: CASSIPGRATDTQYF. The CDR3 DNA sequence: TGTGCCAGTAGTATTCCGGGCAGGGCCACAGATACGCAGTATTTT.

This chain joins TRBV6-5 and TRBJ2-7, with D hard to call. Germline assignment: CDR1 MNHEY and CDR2 SVGAGI. CDR3 size: 15 residues. V lost 2 bases and J lost 1, with 12 bases in between. The CDR3 reads CASSYTYYNSYEQYF. The CDR3 DNA sequence: TGTGCCAGCAGTTACACCTACTATAATTCCTACGAGCAGTACTTC.